This T cell receptor beta chain was profiled in a study of shared clonotypes between healthy human individuals. On the study more broadly: Per donor, three plates held CD4 naive cells, three held CD4 memory, two held CD8 naive and one held CD8 memory. Study observations and caveats: In contrast to clonotypes shared by all four donors, non-shared clonotypes had lower generation probabilities.

How the authors handled the data: Without quality scores, immunoSEQ junctional reads could not be filtered like full-length reads. The repertoire was sequenced with immunoSEQ multiplex PCR; TCRdb's copy has only in-frame clones and lacks some. V, J and clone size derive from that table, while D and trimming were established from the DNA sequence. The sample contains about 820,000 clones, around 92% of which appear only once. A remark on this clone: Its antigen is not identified.

Naive CD8 cells, CD45RO-negative and positively selected for CCR7, excluded terminally differentiated effector memory CD45RA+ cells. Every one of the donors was a Caucasian adult that lived in Nashville, Tennessee. The CDR3 is made up of 14 amino acids. Germline V gene data show CDR1 as LNHNV and CDR2 as YYDKDF (reference sequence). V gave up 0 bases and J gave up 6 bases, with 8 bases separating them. The sequence derives from a man aged 25 to 45 in good health. The V and J genes are TRBV15 and TRBJ1-4; weak D call: TRBD1 (5 bases). Sequences were obtained from naive CD8+ T cells sorted from blood. The CDR3 DNA is TGTGCCACCAGCAGAGACAGGGTTGATGAAAAACTGTTTTTT. It translates to CATSRDRVDEKLFF.